A single sample gave rise to the 11 T cell receptor beta chains below, sequenced in a study of T cell repertoires in cytomegalovirus infection. For these TCRs, the target antigens are not known. TCRdb ran MiXCR on the reads and lists one entry per CDR3 protein. The repertoire has tens of thousands of distinct CDR3 sequences, approximately 20% of them found once; the top ten carry about 55%. The input for sequencing was CD8+ T cells from cultured PBMCs, taken from culture after CMV antigen stimulation. The origin of the receptors is a human donor in good health (CMV status not recorded). Some clones in this sample may be carry-over from other donors' samples.

As concerns this clonotype: The junction departs from the called germline gene at one end, perhaps through a read error. The genes are TRBV18 and TRBJ2-7, with 8 bases that match TRBD1. CDR1 and CDR2 from the germline V gene are KGHSH and LQKENI. This CDR3 is built from 15 residues. In DNA, the CDR3 is TGTGCCAGCTCAGCACCGGGACAGGTCGACTACGAGCATTACTTC. Residues: CASSAPGQVDYEHYF.

The J gene is TRBJ2-7, the V gene TRBV9; 9 positions agree with TRBD2. The CDR3 totals 15 residues. CDR1 is SGDLS, CDR2 YYNGEE, per germline. Germline trimming cut 0 bases from V and 4 bases from J; bases unmatched to any gene: 5. CDR3 nucleotide sequence: TGTGCCAGCAGCGTAGGGAGTAGCGGGAGATACGAGCAGTACTTC. This gives the protein CASSVGSSGRYEQYF. The entire variable domain, with the rest obtained from reference TRBV9 and TRBJ2-7, is as follows: DSGVTQTPKHLITATGQRVTLRCSPRSGDLSVYWYQQSLDQGLQFLIQYYNGEERAKGNILERFSAQQFPDLHSELNLSSLELGDSALYFCASSVGSSGRYEQYFGPGTRLTVT.

This clonotype was picked up a small number of times. The chain uses TRBV6-6 and TRBJ1-5; no reliable D call. CDR1 MNHNY and CDR2 SVGAGI come from the germline V gene (reference sequence). V was cut by 5 bases and J by 5 bases, with 10 bases left in between. The CDR3 consists of 13 residues. In DNA form, the CDR3 reads TGTGCCAGCAGTCACAAGGCCCATCAGCCCCAGCATTTT. It yields the protein CASSHKAHQPQHF.

As concerns this clonotype: A read error may account for a junction end that differs from germline. The chain links TRBV27 to TRBJ1-1; tentative D call: TRBD1 (6 bases). There are 13 residues in the CDR3. Germline V gene sequence: CDR1 MNHEY, CDR2 SMNVEV (reference sequence). DNA for the CDR3: TGTGCCAGCTCCAGGGGTGCGAACACTGAAGTTTTCTTT. It specifies CASSRGANTEVFF.

V is TRBV12-3 or TRBV12-4 and J is TRBJ1-5; D remains unclear. V gave up 6 bases and J gave up 9 bases, with 15 bases separating them. The CDR3 sequence is 13 residues long. The CDR3: CASSPGLIRPQHF. CDR3 sequence (DNA): TGTGCCAGCAGCCCCGGGTTAATTCGGCCCCAGCATTTT.

This chain joins TRBV20-1 and TRBJ2-7, with TRBD1 as a possible D gene (5 bases). Germline lookup yields CDR1 DFQATT and CDR2 SNEGSKA (reference sequence). The CDR3 is 14 amino acids. V was cut by 5 bases and J by 1 base, with 15 bases left in between. CDR3 DNA sequence: TGCAGTGCTCCAAGGGTACAGGAGTCCTACGAGCAGTACTTC. Translation: CSAPRVQESYEQYF.

The chain joins TRBV28 to TRBJ2-5, with D maybe TRBD1 (5 bases). Germline CDR1 is MDHEN and CDR2 is SYDVKM. CDR3 length: 15 residues. Trimming pared 5 bases from V and 1 base from J, leaving 14 bases between. The CDR3 coding sequence is TGTGCCAGCAGTAGGGGCAGGCCTAGCCAAGAGACCCAGTACTTC. Protein: CASSRGRPSQETQYF.

The table lists this clonotype with a few counts. This chain uses TRBV6-2 or TRBV6-3 with TRBJ2-1; 14 positions agree with TRBD2. CDR3 length equals 15 residues. CDR1 is MNHEY and CDR2 is SVGEGT in the germline V gene. The V segment lost 6 bases and the J segment 5 bases; nucleotides outside the gene matches: 3. DNA of the CDR3: TGTGCCAGCAGCGGACTAGCGGGAGGAGACAATGAGCAGTTCTTC. Amino acid sequence: CASSGLAGGDNEQFF.

This clonotype was counted ten times or more. This chain uses TRBV4-1 with TRBJ1-6; no reliable D call. The V end was cut by 0 bases, the J end by 7 bases, with 13 bases between. The CDR3 runs 16 residues. CDR1 and CDR2 (germline): MGHRA, YSYEKL. The CDR3 spells CASSQEGKGWNSPLHF. The DNA for the CDR3 is TGCGCCAGCAGCCAAGAGGGAAAAGGTTGGAATTCACCCCTCCACTTT.

This clonotype was observed at least ten times. This chain joins TRBV27 and TRBJ1-1; 7 bases agree with TRBD1. CDR1 is MNHEY, CDR2 SMNVEV, per germline (reference sequence). CDR3 length equals 15 residues. The V gene end was trimmed by 4 bases and the J gene end by 2 bases; junction bases not matched to a gene: 7. The CDR3 DNA sequence: TGTGCCAGCAGTTCTGGACAGGTGGGTAACACTGAAGCTTTCTTT. Protein: CASSSGQVGNTEAFF.

In its sample, this clonotype was seen once. The V gene is TRBV28, the J gene TRBJ1-5; possibly TRBD1 for D (6 bases). The CDR3 is made up of 17 amino acids. V lost 2 bases, J lost 2 bases, and 16 bases lay in between. Germline V gene lookup returns CDR1 MDHEN and CDR2 SYDVKM. Here the CDR3 DNA reads TGTGCCAGCAGTTTAGGGTACTCGGGGGGCCGCAATCAGCCCCAGCATTTT. Its protein product is CASSLGYSGGRNQPQHF.